This TCR beta chain was captured by sequencing in a study of T cell responses to AZD1222 COVID-19 vaccine. Study-level findings and limits: Along spike, vaccine-associated CD4 TCRs were found throughout, with dominance at 160-218 and 743-854.

With 8 bases removed from V and 8 bases from J, the gap between germline ends came to 15 bases. CDR1 LNHDA and CDR2 SQIVND come from the germline V gene (reference sequence). The CDR3 runs 12 residues. To note about this clone: Antigen unknown.

Second doses at about 4 or about 12 weeks were pooled. Only in-frame clones appear in the TCRdb table, and some are missing; sequencing was by immunoSEQ multiplex PCR. The data show roughly 120,000 clones, around 92% seen once. This TCR was sampled from an adult who received the AZD1222 COVID-19 vaccine. The chain has TRBV19 and TRBJ1-2, with no clear D. The input for sequencing was peripheral blood, taken 28 days after the second AZD1222 dose. In DNA form, the CDR3 reads TGTGCCAGTCAAGAGGGTGGGGAAGGCTACACCTTC. Translation: CASQEGGEGYTF.